This T cell receptor beta chain was sequenced in a study of human T cells and chemical hapten exposure. Study-level information: In the roughly 25-week study, patients were dosed weekly with diphenylcyclopropenone on the scalp throughout. The patient population, which was mostly female, had alopecia areata, totalis or universalis.

In its sample, this clonotype was seen many times. The time point was: patch test 2, 6 weeks after DPC sensitization. The treatment: therapeutic diphenylcyclopropenone sensitization with weekly scalp DPC. This CDR3 has 13 amino acids. V was trimmed by 3 bases and J by 6 bases, leaving 9 bases between them. CDR1 and CDR2 from the germline V gene are SNHLY and FYNNEI. TCRdb re-analysed the RACE reads in MiXCR, keeping a single row per CDR3 protein. The top ten hold 2.5% to 4% of the sample, which has about 100,000 distinct CDR3 sequences, approximately 10% seen once. The TCR comes from a woman aged 35 to 49 with alopecia areata. Some clones in this sample may be carry-over from other donors' samples. The starting material was whole blood, obtained in connection with sensitization to the hapten diphenylcyclopropenone (DPC). The chain combines TRBV2 with TRBJ2-4, with D unresolved. The CDR3 nucleotides read TGTGCCAGCAGTGACCTCTCTTCAAACATTCAGTACTTC. Its translation is CASSDLSSNIQYF.